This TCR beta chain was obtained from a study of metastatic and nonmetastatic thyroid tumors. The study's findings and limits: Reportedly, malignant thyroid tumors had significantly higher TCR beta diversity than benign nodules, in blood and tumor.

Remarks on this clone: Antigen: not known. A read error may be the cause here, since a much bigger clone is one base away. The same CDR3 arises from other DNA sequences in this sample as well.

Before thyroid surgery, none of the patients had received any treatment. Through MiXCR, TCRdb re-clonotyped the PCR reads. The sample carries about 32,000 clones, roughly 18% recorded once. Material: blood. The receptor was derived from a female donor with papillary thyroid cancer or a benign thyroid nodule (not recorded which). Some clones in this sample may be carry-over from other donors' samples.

The CDR3 protein is CASSEYLGLAGTETQYF. DNA of the CDR3: TGCGCCAGCAGTGAATATTTGGGACTAGCGGGGACCGAGACCCAGTACTTC. The chain has TRBV25-1 and TRBJ2-5; 13 bases match TRBD2. The V gene's germline CDR1 is MGHDK and CDR2 SYGVNS. The CDR3 contains 17 residues.